This entry lists 24 T cell receptor beta chains sequenced from one sample in a study of post-analysis software for immune sequencing data (dated by TCRdb to between 2014 and 2017). What the authors observed across the whole study: Significantly higher frequencies in patients than in controls were found for roughly 5 TRBV segments, including TRBV5-6, TRBV5-1 and TRBV20-1.

The library was made by PCR. Sequencing used an Illumina HiSeq 2500. To reduce PCR and sequencing biases, unique molecular identifiers were built into the TCR beta cDNA libraries. TCRdb reran the public reads through fastp at Q25 and MiXCR, keeping productive beta chains. CDR3 protein duplicates are merged, each entry listing the most common genes and DNA. The sample table shows about 400,000 distinct CDR3 sequences, and approximately 38% are seen once. Around an eighth of the sample is held by the ten biggest clonotypes. No antigen has been identified for these receptors. Sequences were obtained from blood. The receptor source for this set is a girl between 5 and 17 years old with multiple sclerosis.

The V and J genes are TRBV7-2 and TRBJ2-4, with 7 bases that match TRBD1. The CDR3 sequence is 16 residues long. CDR1 and CDR2 from the germline V gene are SGHTA and FQGNSA. V dropped 5 bases and J dropped 2; count of bases not matched to a gene: 9. CDR3 DNA sequence: TGTGCCAGCAGCCCCCGGACAGGACTCACCAAAAACATTCAGTACTTC. This gives the protein CASSPRTGLTKNIQYF.

The chain employs TRBV2 and TRBJ2-3; D gene uncertain. The ends were cut back, 3 bases at V and 4 bases at J, with 14 bases in the middle. CDR3 length equals 15 residues. Germline assignment: CDR1 SNHLY and CDR2 FYNNEI. The CDR3 sequence is CASSDSRPGPDTQYF. CDR3 nucleotide sequence: TGTGCCAGCAGTGATTCCCGGCCCGGCCCAGATACGCAGTATTTT.

This clonotype was found a few times. The chain recombines TRBV12-3 or TRBV12-4 with TRBJ1-5; D unresolved. This CDR3 comprises 13 residues. Trimming took off 1 base at V and 7 bases at J, with 8 bases between the two ends. CDR3 amino acids: CASSLVKSQPQHF. The CDR3 region has the DNA TGTGCCAGCAGTTTAGTAAAGTCACAGCCCCAGCATTTT.

This clonotype turned up a few times. The chain uses TRBV4-3 and TRBJ1-2; the D gene is possibly TRBD1 (6 bases). The CDR3 contains 14 residues. Trimming removed 2 bases at V and 5 bases at J, with 12 bases between. The germline CDR1 and CDR2 sequences are LGHNA and YSLEER. The CDR3 DNA reads as TGCGCCAGCAGCCAATCTCGACAGGCGTATGGCTACACCTTC. It codes for CASSQSRQAYGYTF.

The CDR3 DNA is TGTGCCAGCAGTTTATTTGGAAAAGAGACCCAGTACTTC. Amino acids: CASSLFGKETQYF. The chain carries TRBV27 and TRBJ2-5; D not certain. CDR1 MNHEY and CDR2 SMNVEV come from the germline V gene (reference sequence). CDR3 size: 13 residues. The ends were cut back, 1 base at V and 3 bases at J, with 6 bases in the middle.

This clonotype showed up just a few times. CDR3 protein: CASSFDRESYYGYTF. As DNA, the CDR3 is TGTGCCAGCAGCTTTGACAGAGAATCGTACTATGGCTACACCTTC. This chain joins TRBV7-8 and TRBJ1-2; possible D gene TRBD1, 5 bases. CDR1 SGHVS and CDR2 FQNEAQ come from the germline V gene. The CDR3 consists of 15 residues. V dropped 3 bases and J dropped 3 bases, with 14 bases sitting between them. The full variable domain, rest sourced from reference TRBV7-8 and TRBJ1-2, is GAGVSQSPRYKVAKRGQDVALRCDPISGHVSLFWYQQALGQGPEFLTYFQNEAQLDKSGLPSDRFFAERPEGSVSTLKIQRTQQEDSAVYLCASSFDRESYYGYTFGSGTRLTVV.

This clonotype turned up a few times. The chain has TRBV29-1 and TRBJ1-1; D is unclear. Trimming took 7 bases from V and 1 from J, leaving 13 bases between them. This CDR3 has 13 amino acids. The germline CDR1 and CDR2 sequences are SQVTM and ANQGSEA. CDR3 protein: CSALGTSNTEAFF. CDR3 in DNA: TGCAGCGCACTGGGCACTTCGAACACTGAAGCTTTCTTT.

This clonotype was found a few times. This chain links TRBV7-8 with TRBJ1-5; D not certain. Trimming pared 8 bases from V and 2 bases from J, leaving 13 bases between. The length of the CDR3 is 14 residues. Germline V gene lookup returns CDR1 SGHVS and CDR2 FQNEAQ. The CDR3 nucleotides are TGTGCCAGCTCATGGGGTGATCGCAATCAGCCCCAGCATTTT. This encodes CASSWGDRNQPQHF.

V usage is TRBV20-1 and J usage is TRBJ2-5, with D uncertain. The CDR3 contains 11 residues. Trimming removed 3 bases at V and 2 bases at J, with 4 bases between. CDR1 and CDR2 (germline): DFQATT, SNEGSKA (reference sequence). Here the CDR3 reads CSARRQETQYF. CDR3 nucleotides: TGCAGTGCTAGGCGTCAAGAGACCCAGTACTTC.

As concerns this clonotype: One end of the junction fails to match germline, which may point to a read error. This chain connects TRBV3-1 to TRBJ2-1, with D hard to call. In germline, CDR1 is LGHDT, CDR2 YNNKEL (reference sequence). This CDR3 is built from 17 residues. CDR3 sequence reads: CAGSQDGRPSSYNEQFF. CDR3 DNA: TGTGCCGGCAGCCAAGATGGCCGCCCGAGCTCCTACAATGAGCAGTTCTTC.

This chain uses TRBV7-9 with TRBJ1-2; TRBD1 is a possible D gene (6 bases). V lost 4 bases and J 5 bases, leaving 17 bases between the germline ends. The CDR3 is made up of 15 amino acids. Germline V gives CDR1 SEHNR, CDR2 FQNEAQ (reference sequence). This CDR3 reads CASSSQGRGPYGYTF. DNA for the CDR3: TGTGCCAGCAGCTCACAGGGCCGGGGGCCATATGGCTACACCTTC.

The chain recombines TRBV29-1 with TRBJ1-2; D might be TRBD1 (5 bases). There are 13 residues in the CDR3. V was cut by 6 bases and J by 4 bases, with 15 bases left in between. The V gene's germline CDR1 is SQVTM and CDR2 ANQGSEA. This CDR3 is CSVLSGGIYGYTF. CDR3 nucleotide sequence: TGCAGCGTCCTCTCTGGGGGGATCTATGGCTACACCTTC.

The chain is built from TRBV7-2 and TRBJ2-7; weak D call: TRBD1 (6 bases). Trimming shortened V by 4 bases and J by 11 bases, and 12 bases separated the two germline ends. Germline-derived CDR1 and CDR2 are SGHTA and FQGNSA. This CDR3 region has 11 residues. The CDR3 nucleotides read TGTGCCAGCAGCTGGGGACATCAGGAGTACTTC. It is translated as CASSWGHQEYF.

This chain joins TRBV12-3 or TRBV12-4 and TRBJ2-7; 15 nucleotides agree with TRBD2. CDR3 length: 18 amino acids. V shed 5 bases and J 3 bases; nucleotides not matched to a gene: 11. CDR3 amino acids: CASSPDPGLAGGIYEQYF. CDR3 DNA sequence: TGTGCCAGCAGTCCAGACCCGGGACTAGCGGGGGGAATCTACGAGCAGTACTTC.

The V and J genes are TRBV9 and TRBJ2-1, with 10 nucleotides matching TRBD1. The CDR3 is 15 residues long. The germline gives CDR1 SGDLS, CDR2 YYNGEE. Trimming removed 0 bases from V and 5 bases from J; junction bases left unmatched: 2. In nucleotides, the CDR3 is TGTGCCAGCAGCGTAGAAGGGACAGGGGACAATGAGCAGTTCTTC. It is translated as CASSVEGTGDNEQFF.

This clonotype was counted a few times. The chain couples TRBV6-1 to TRBJ2-6; D is tentatively TRBD1 or TRBD2 (6 bases each). Germline CDR1 MNHNS, CDR2 SASEGT. V lost 8 bases to trimming and J lost 0 bases, with 20 bases between them. CDR3 size: 18 residues. The CDR3 sequence: CASGKGGILHSGANVLTF. The CDR3 nucleotides read TGTGCCAGCGGAAAAGGGGGGATTCTCCACTCTGGGGCCAACGTCCTGACTTTC.

This sequence joins TRBV9 and TRBJ2-5; TRBD2 matches 10 bases. The CDR3 is made up of 15 amino acids. Unmatched junction bases numbered 4, after V lost 0 bases and J lost 5 bases. The germline V gene has CDR1 SGDLS and CDR2 YYNGEE. This chain's CDR3 is CASSVAAGGLETQYF. CDR3 in DNA: TGTGCCAGCAGCGTAGCAGCGGGGGGGTTGGAGACCCAGTACTTC.

This clonotype was seen only a few times. The rearrangement joins TRBV6-6 to TRBJ2-3; D remains ambiguous. Germline V gene data show CDR1 as MNHNY and CDR2 as SVGAGI (reference sequence). The length of the CDR3 is 11 residues. Between the trimmed V and J ends, which lost 5 bases and 5 bases, there was a span of 5 bases. In DNA form, the CDR3 reads TGTGCCAGCAGTATTAGAGATACGCAGTATTTT. Its translation is CASSIRDTQYF.

The J gene is TRBJ1-5, the V gene TRBV6-6; D remains ambiguous. The CDR3 consists of 16 residues. From germline, CDR1 is MNHNY and CDR2 SVGAGI (reference sequence). Trimming left V 4 bases short and J 0 bases short, with 13 bases between. The CDR3 DNA reads as TGTGCCAGCAGTTCTCCCCTGACGGTTAGCAATCAGCCCCAGCATTTT. This translates into CASSSPLTVSNQPQHF.

This clonotype turned up a few times. The chain joins TRBV12-3 or TRBV12-4 to TRBJ1-1; TRBD1 matches at 7 bases. The CDR3 is 14 amino acids. The junction had 6 bases not matched to a gene; V was cut back by 3 bases and J by 5 bases. In DNA, the CDR3 is TGTGCCAGCAGTTTTGGCAGGGGGATGACTGAAGCTTTCTTT. This codes for CASSFGRGMTEAFF.

On this clonotype: A read error may produce the germline difference seen at one junction end. This chain joins TRBV7-7 and TRBJ2-5; 11 nucleotides align to TRBD2. Germline values: CDR1 SSHAT, CDR2 FNYEAQ (reference sequence). CDR3 length equals 20 residues. The CDR3 nucleotides are TGTGCTAGCAGCTTAGCGTTGTCTAGCGGGGGGCCTAAAGGAAACAATGAGCAGTACTTC. Translation gives CASSLALSSGGPKGNNEQYF.

This clonotype has just a few counts. The chain combines TRBV12-3 or TRBV12-4 with TRBJ2-7, with D unresolved. V lost 6 bases to trimming and J lost 6 bases, with 18 bases between them. This CDR3 is built from 14 residues. CDR3 nucleotide sequence: TGTGCCAGCAGCCAAAATTCTCCCAGAGCCGAGCAGTACTTC. It specifies CASSQNSPRAEQYF.

This clonotype was picked up many times. The rearrangement uses TRBV7-2 and TRBJ2-3, with TRBD2 identical over 7 bases. In germline, CDR1 is SGHTA, CDR2 FQGNSA. J was trimmed by 3 bases and V by 5 bases; bases with no gene match: 14. CDR3 length: 17 amino acids. CDR3 DNA sequence: TGTGCCAGCAGCAATTGGGCTGCGGGGGTCCCGACAGATACGCAGTATTTT. Protein: CASSNWAAGVPTDTQYF.

Only a few counts were recorded for this clonotype. The chain is built from TRBV7-2 and TRBJ2-3, with 8 bases lining up with TRBD2. The germline CDR1 and CDR2 sequences are SGHTA and FQGNSA. The CDR3 extends over 16 amino acids. V trimming: 1 base; J trimming: 2 bases; junction bases outside the gene matches: 5. In nucleotides, the CDR3 is TGTGCCAGCAGCTTAGTAACTAGCGGTAACACAGATACGCAGTATTTT. This sequence encodes CASSLVTSGNTDTQYF.